The 31 T cell receptor beta chains below were found in one sample sequenced in a study of blood T cell repertoires in COVID-19. Produced via immunoSEQ multiplex PCR; TCRdb's table is partial and in-frame only. Altogether around 210,000 clones are present, 80% being singletons, with the ten largest covering less than 7%. Sequences were obtained from peripheral blood. The receptors originated from a woman between 65 and 79 years old with acute or convalescent COVID-19.

This clone has just one count. This chain joins TRBV6-1 and TRBJ1-4; TRBD1 agrees at 9 bases. V dropped 1 base and J dropped 6; count of bases not matched to a gene: 3. This CDR3 spans 15 amino acids. Germline values: CDR1 MNHNS, CDR2 SASEGT. CDR3 in amino acids: CASSEGYRGHEKLFF. CDR3 bases: TGTGCCAGCAGTGAAGGGTACAGGGGGCATGAAAAACTGTTTTTT.

This clone was seen more than once but under ten times. The chain couples TRBV5-1 to TRBJ2-7, with TRBD1 matching over 11 bases. Germline values: CDR1 SGHRS, CDR2 YFSETQ. Trimming removed 2 bases from V and 7 bases from J; junction bases left unmatched: 8. The CDR3 runs to 15 residues. The CDR3 DNA sequence: TGCGCCAGCAGCTTAATCGGGACAGGGGGTTATGAGCAGTACTTC. Amino acids: CASSLIGTGGYEQYF.

Details on this clone: A junction boundary mismatches the germline segment, possibly from a read error. DNA for the CDR3: TGTGCCAGCACTGAACAGGGTGGGAACACCGGGGAGCTGTTTTTT. This sequence encodes CASTEQGGNTGELFF. V usage is TRBV2 and J usage is TRBJ2-2, with D perhaps TRBD1 (6 bases). The germline V gene has CDR1 SNHLY and CDR2 FYNNEI. The CDR3 spans 15 residues.

Concerning this clone itself: Distinct nucleotide sequences in the sample also encode this CDR3. This chain uses TRBV10-3 with TRBJ2-5, with TRBD2 identical over 7 bases. Germline trimming cut 0 bases from V and 2 bases from J; bases unmatched to any gene: 0. The germline CDR1 and CDR2 sequences are ENHRY and SYGVKD. This CDR3 has 14 residues. The CDR3 reads CAISESGGQETQYF. DNA of the CDR3: TGTGCCATCAGTGAGTCGGGAGGGCAAGAGACCCAGTACTTC.

This clone was picked up one time. The chain has TRBV7-2 and TRBJ2-1; 8 nucleotides align to TRBD2. From germline, CDR1 is SGHTA and CDR2 FQGNSA. V was pared by 5 bases and J by 4 bases, with 4 bases of the junction left unmatched. The CDR3 loop spans 14 amino acids. The CDR3 spells CASSGVAGYNEQFF. CDR3 in DNA: TGTGCCAGCAGCGGGGTAGCGGGATACAATGAGCAGTTCTTC.

The J gene is TRBJ2-1, the V gene TRBV27, with 7 bases that match TRBD2. The CDR3 is made up of 16 amino acids. Germline assignment: CDR1 MNHEY and CDR2 SMNVEV (reference sequence). J was trimmed by 7 bases and V by 6 bases; bases with no gene match: 15. CDR3 coding DNA: TGTGCCAGCAGGTTCGCTACTGGCGGGAGTTTGAATGAGCAGTTCTTC. Its translation is CASRFATGGSLNEQFF.

This clone was observed once. This chain joins TRBV19 and TRBJ2-7; the match to TRBD2 covers 9 bases. The CDR3 length is 15 residues. Losses at the gene ends were 4 bases for V and 3 bases for J; bases not matched to a gene: 7. Germline-derived CDR1 and CDR2 are LNHDA and SQIVND (reference sequence). This CDR3 is CASSTSGTSFYEQYF. The CDR3 nucleotides are TGTGCCAGTAGTACATCCGGGACTAGCTTCTACGAGCAGTACTTC.

CDR3 sequence (DNA): TGTGCCAGCAGTTTCCAGGGGTGGACCGGGGAGCTGTTTTTT. Protein product: CASSFQGWTGELFF. The chain joins TRBV27 to TRBJ2-2; weak D call: TRBD1 (6 bases). V shed 3 bases and J shed 5 bases, with 10 bases lying between them. The CDR3 loop spans 14 amino acids. Germline CDR1 is MNHEY and CDR2 is SMNVEV (reference sequence).

This CDR3 is CASSQDLRFGLNEKLFF. As DNA, the CDR3 is TGTGCCAGCAGCCAAGATCTTAGGTTTGGGCTTAATGAAAAACTGTTTTTT. This chain uses TRBV3-1 (or the pseudogene TRBV3-2) with TRBJ1-4; no clear D. Germline V lookup: CDR1 LGHDT, CDR2 YNNKEL (reference sequence). The CDR3 totals 17 residues. V dropped 0 bases and J dropped 4 bases, with 15 bases sitting between them.

CDR3 residues: CASSKVVRDSSNQPQHF. CDR3 sequence (DNA): TGTGCCAGCAGCAAAGTGGTGAGGGATTCTAGCAATCAGCCCCAGCATTTT. The genes are TRBV21-1 and TRBJ1-5. TRBV21-1 is termed a pseudogene. This CDR3 contains 17 residues.

The CDR3 nucleotides read TGTGCCAGCAGCTTAAGTGGAGGGCCCTCCTACAATGAGCAGTTCTTC. Its translation is CASSLSGGPSYNEQFF. V is TRBV7-3 and J is TRBJ2-1; the D gene is possibly TRBD2 (6 bases). The V gene lost 1 base and the J gene lost 0 bases, with 10 bases spanning the gap. CDR1 SGHTA and CDR2 FQGTGA come from the germline V gene. The CDR3 covers 16 residues.

V gene TRBV5-1 combines with J gene TRBJ1-4, with D unresolved. Trimming removed 4 bases at V and 2 bases at J, with 15 bases between. This CDR3 comprises 16 residues. Per the germline V gene, CDR1 is SGHRS and CDR2 is YFSETQ. CDR3 nucleotide sequence: TGCGCCAGCAGCCCTGACGTCCGGGTGACTAATGAAAAACTGTTTTTT. It is translated as CASSPDVRVTNEKLFF.

The chain carries TRBV10-3 and TRBJ2-1; 8 nucleotides align to TRBD2. Per germline, CDR1 ENHRY and CDR2 SYGVKD. Trimming took 6 bases from V and 7 from J; bases not matched to a gene: 14. The CDR3 is 16 amino acids. Here the CDR3 DNA reads TGTGCCATCAGGATGAGACTAGCGACATCGGGGAATGAGCAGTTCTTC. Protein sequence: CAIRMRLATSGNEQFF.

The rearrangement uses TRBV29-1 and TRBJ2-7; TRBD2 might be the D (6 bases). Trimming pared 5 bases from V and 5 bases from J, leaving 10 bases between. Germline V gene lookup returns CDR1 SQVTM and CDR2 ANQGSEA. The CDR3 extends over 11 amino acids. CDR3 DNA sequence: TGCAGCGTTCGGGGGTTACACGAGCAGTACTTC. Encoded protein: CSVRGLHEQYF.

This chain links TRBV7-9 with TRBJ1-1; perhaps TRBD1 as D (6 bases). Trimming left V 5 bases short and J 5 bases short, with 15 bases between. The CDR3 extends over 14 amino acids. Germline lookup yields CDR1 SEHNR and CDR2 FQNEAQ (reference sequence). The CDR3 here is CASSQGHGRTEAFF. CDR3 coding DNA: TGTGCCAGCAGCCAGGGACACGGGAGGACTGAAGCTTTCTTT.

This clone was detected a few times. The V and J genes are TRBV2 and TRBJ1-5; TRBD1 might be the D (6 bases). V lost 6 bases, J lost 1 base, and 10 bases lay in between. Germline CDR1 reads SNHLY; CDR2 reads FYNNEI. The CDR3 length is 14 residues. CDR3 bases: TGTGCCAGCAGGGACAGAGTAAGCAATCAGCCCCAGCATTTT. Protein sequence: CASRDRVSNQPQHF.

This clone has just a few counts. The rearrangement uses TRBV2 and TRBJ1-3; D gene unclear. In germline, CDR1 is SNHLY, CDR2 FYNNEI. Trimming took 4 bases from V and 3 from J, leaving 7 bases between them. This CDR3 comprises 13 residues. In nucleotides, the CDR3 is TGTGCCAGCAGTGGGTACAGTGGAAACACCATATATTTT. Protein: CASSGYSGNTIYF.

This rearrangement joins TRBV5-1 to TRBJ2-2; possible D gene TRBD2, 6 bases. With 3 bases removed from V and 1 base from J, the gap between germline ends came to 10 bases. Germline CDR1 and CDR2: SGHRS and YFSETQ. The CDR3 loop spans 15 amino acids. This CDR3 reads CASSYGGVNTGELFF. The CDR3 DNA follows: TGCGCCAGCAGCTACGGGGGAGTGAACACCGGGGAGCTGTTTTTT.

This chain uses TRBV5-1 with TRBJ2-1; 11 bases line up with TRBD2. Germline V CDR1 and CDR2: SGHRS, YFSETQ. J lost 7 bases, V lost 1 base, and 4 bases had no gene match. The CDR3 runs 15 residues. CDR3 sequence reads: CASSLSGTSGNEQFF. CDR3 nucleotides: TGCGCCAGCAGCTTGTCCGGGACTAGCGGTAATGAGCAGTTCTTC.

The chain uses TRBV5-8 and TRBJ1-3; TRBD1 aligns across 8 bases. The CDR3 sequence is 16 residues long. Germline V gene sequence: CDR1 SGHTS, CDR2 YDEGEE. V was pared by 0 bases and J by 3 bases, with 5 bases of the junction left unmatched. The CDR3 is CASSLVAGGGGNTIYF. The CDR3, as DNA: TGTGCCAGCAGCTTGGTAGCAGGGGGCGGTGGAAACACCATATATTTT.

The chain has TRBV9 and TRBJ1-1, with a weak D call TRBD1 (6 bases). Trimming took 0 bases from V and 5 from J, leaving 11 bases between them. CDR1 is SGDLS and CDR2 is YYNGEE in the germline V gene. CDR3 length: 14 residues. The CDR3 bases are TGTGCCAGCAGCGTAGTTTCAGGGGTAACTGAAGCTTTCTTT. Translating gives CASSVVSGVTEAFF.

This rearrangement joins TRBV20-1 to TRBJ2-7, with TRBD2 identical over 9 bases. Germline V gene lookup returns CDR1 DFQATT and CDR2 SNEGSKA (reference sequence). With 3 bases clipped from V and 3 bases from J, the junction kept 18 bases outside the gene matches. The CDR3 is 18 amino acids. The CDR3 reads CSASGGSGGFKYHYEQYF. The CDR3 DNA is TGCAGTGCTAGTGGCGGTAGCGGGGGATTCAAATACCACTACGAGCAGTACTTC.

The rearrangement links TRBV14 to TRBJ2-1; TRBD2 aligns across 8 bases. V gave up 2 bases and J gave up 7 bases; unmatched junction bases: 10. The CDR3 spans 16 residues. Germline V CDR1 and CDR2: SGHDN, FVKESK. CDR3: CASSQQRGRSGNEQFF. CDR3 coding DNA: TGTGCCAGCAGCCAACAACGCGGGAGGTCGGGGAATGAGCAGTTCTTC.

The rearrangement joins TRBV7-2 to TRBJ1-2; D remains ambiguous. The CDR3 is 12 amino acids. V lost 3 bases, J lost 6 bases, and 8 bases lay in between. Germline V lookup: CDR1 SGHTA, CDR2 FQGNSA. The CDR3 loop is CASSFSSDGYTF. The CDR3 DNA sequence: TGTGCCAGCAGCTTTTCCAGCGATGGCTACACCTTC.

The chain combines TRBV7-8 with TRBJ2-1; 12 positions agree with TRBD2. The CDR3 spans 16 residues. CDR1 and CDR2 from the germline V gene are SGHVS and FQNEAQ. V was clipped by 0 bases and J by 9 bases; unmatched bases: 6. In nucleotides, the CDR3 is TGTGCCAGCAGCTTAGCGCAGACTAGCGGGAGAGGTGAGCAGTTCTTC. It is translated as CASSLAQTSGRGEQFF.

The rearrangement links TRBV2 to TRBJ1-5, with D possibly TRBD1 on 6 matching bases. CDR1 and CDR2 from the germline V gene are SNHLY and FYNNEI. The CDR3 loop spans 14 amino acids. V was trimmed by 4 bases and J by 1 base, leaving 8 bases between them. The CDR3 sequence: CASSGGGSNQPQHF. The CDR3, as DNA: TGTGCCAGCAGTGGAGGGGGAAGCAATCAGCCCCAGCATTTT.

The chain joins TRBV6-5 to TRBJ1-6; 7 bases align to TRBD1. Germline values: CDR1 MNHEY, CDR2 SVGAGI. This CDR3 comprises 15 residues. With 6 bases clipped from V and 4 bases from J, the junction kept 6 bases outside the gene matches. CDR3 sequence (DNA): TGTGCCAGCAGCCCAGGGACAGTTTATAATTCACCCCTCCACTTT. This codes for CASSPGTVYNSPLHF.

The chain recombines TRBV4-2 with TRBJ2-1; 12 bases fit TRBD2. Germline V lookup: CDR1 LGHNA, CDR2 YNFKEQ. The CDR3 is made up of 17 amino acids. V shed 4 bases, J shed 4 bases, and the junction held 8 bases outside the gene matches. In nucleotides, the CDR3 is TGTGCCAGCAGCCGAAGACTAGCGGGAGACCTATACAATGAGCAGTTCTTC. Its protein is CASSRRLAGDLYNEQFF.

The chain has TRBV28 and TRBJ2-1; possible D gene TRBD2, 5 bases. This CDR3 is 14 amino acids long. The germline V gene has CDR1 MDHEN and CDR2 SYDVKM. V lost 3 bases and J 2 bases, leaving 8 bases between the germline ends. In DNA form, the CDR3 reads TGTGCCAGCAGTTTTTCCGGGGCCTACAATGAGCAGTTCTTC. Its protein is CASSFSGAYNEQFF.

This clone was counted a few times. CDR3: CASSYPQGAYEQYF. CDR3 bases: TGTGCCAGCAGTTACCCCCAGGGGGCCTACGAGCAGTACTTC. The chain employs TRBV6-2 or TRBV6-3 and TRBJ2-7; TRBD1 agrees at 7 bases. The J segment lost 2 bases and the V segment lost 2 bases, leaving 3 bases of the junction unmatched. The CDR3 has 14 residues. CDR1 is MNHEY and CDR2 is SVGEGT in the germline V gene.

The rearrangement links TRBV28 to TRBJ2-7; weak D call: TRBD2 (6 bases). Per germline, CDR1 MDHEN and CDR2 SYDVKM. This CDR3 contains 15 residues. Trimming took 6 bases from V and 3 from J, leaving 18 bases between them. The CDR3 loop is CASRLGGPRDYEQYF. Written as DNA, the CDR3 is TGTGCCAGCAGACTTGGAGGGCCACGGGACTACGAGCAGTACTTC.